This paragraph reports one T cell receptor (beta chain). CDR1 and CDR2 from the germline V gene are SGHDN and FVKESK. V dropped 4 bases and J dropped 8 bases, with 20 bases sitting between them. The CDR3 extends over 15 amino acids. In the authors' workflow: Using reference gene primer amplification, nucleated cell counts were estimated. Clones were sequenced by immunoSEQ multiplex PCR, and TCRdb holds only the in-frame ones, with some missing. The DNA gave D and trimming, while V, J and clone size come from that table. In the table there are 19,000 or so clones, over 75% of which are singletons. This sample is part of a study of blood T cell repertoires in COVID-19. Overall study: Acute and convalescent COVID-19 samples came from the United States, Italy and Spain. From T cells, B-cell-depleted T cells, or PBMCs came the material, which was cDNA or gDNA.

The sequence derives from a human donor in a cohort sampled during active COVID-19. V usage is TRBV14 and J usage is TRBJ2-5; weak D call: TRBD1 (5 bases). The specimen was peripheral blood. The CDR3 DNA reads as TGTGCCAGCAGCCCAAAGACGGCAGGGCGAGAAACCCAGTACTTC. It translates to CASSPKTAGRETQYF.